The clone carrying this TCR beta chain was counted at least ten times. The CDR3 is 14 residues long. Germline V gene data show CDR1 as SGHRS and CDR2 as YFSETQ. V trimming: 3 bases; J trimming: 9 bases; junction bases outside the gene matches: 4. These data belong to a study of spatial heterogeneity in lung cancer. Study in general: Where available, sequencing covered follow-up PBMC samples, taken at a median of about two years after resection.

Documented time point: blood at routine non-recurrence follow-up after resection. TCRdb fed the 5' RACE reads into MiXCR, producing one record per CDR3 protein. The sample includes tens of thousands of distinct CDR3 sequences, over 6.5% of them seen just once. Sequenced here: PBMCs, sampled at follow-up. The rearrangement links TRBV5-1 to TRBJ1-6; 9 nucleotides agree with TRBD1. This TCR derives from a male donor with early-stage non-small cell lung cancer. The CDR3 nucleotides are TGCGCCAGCAGCTCTGACAGGGGGGTTTCACCCCTCCACTTT. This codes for CASSSDRGVSPLHF. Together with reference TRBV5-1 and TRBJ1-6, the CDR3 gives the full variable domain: KAGVTQTPRYLIKTRGQQVTLSCSPISGHRSVSWYQQTPGQGLQFLFEYFSETQRNKGNFPGRFSGRQFSNSRSEMNVSTLELGDSALYLCASSSDRGVSPLHFGNGTRLTVT.